Included here is one TCR beta chain sequence, with context. Participants reported their clinical history, and cohort assignment relied on those reports. This record comes from a study of blood T cell repertoires in COVID-19. Study as a whole: Sites in the United States, Italy and Spain provided acute and convalescent COVID-19 samples.

Germline V CDR1 and CDR2: SNHLY, FYNNEI. The CDR3 runs to 14 residues. Trimming took 6 bases from V and 3 from J, leaving 15 bases between them. Original data processing: Estimated nucleated cell counts came from reference gene primer amplification. Assay: immunoSEQ multiplex PCR; the TCRdb copy retains only in-frame clones and omits some. V and J calls plus clone size are reproduced from that table; the DNA served to infer D and trimming. The table shows a few hundred thousand clones, with 75% to 90% occurring only once. The sequence came from a man in his thirties or forties who had recovered from COVID-19. Sequencing was performed on PBMCs or T cells enriched from blood (not recorded which). The chain combines TRBV2 with TRBJ2-7; D gene uncertain. CDR3 nucleotides: TGTGCCAGCAGCCTTACCCAGGTGTACTACGAGCAGTACTTC. This translates into CASSLTQVYYEQYF.